Included here is one T cell receptor (beta chain) sequence, with context. Then a second PCR, running about 6 to 11 cycles, was carried out with a sample-barcoded 5' primer and a J-beta primer mix. MiXCR, applied by TCRdb to the 5' RACE reads, yields one record per CDR3 protein. The sample includes some 900,000 distinct CDR3 sequences, around 46% of them seen just once. The sample comes from a study of blood T cells in healthy people across ages. The donors, aged about 6 to 95, were healthy Caucasians from Russia. A minimum of 7 million PBMCs was isolated per sample. With 7 bases clipped from V and 4 bases from J, the junction kept 8 bases outside the gene matches. The CDR3 loop spans 15 amino acids. Per germline, CDR1 MNHNY and CDR2 SVGAGI (reference sequence).

This clonotype originated in a man younger than 45 in good health. The chain carries TRBV6-6 and TRBJ2-1; 9 bases are shared with TRBD1. The source material was blood. The CDR3 bases are TGTGCCAGCACGAAGGGACAGGGCGGGTACAATGAGCAGTTCTTC. Translation gives CASTKGQGGYNEQFF.